This T cell receptor beta chain was sequenced during a study of human CD8 memory T cell subsets. The TCR beta sequencing libraries came from UMI-labeled 5' RACE. TCRdb re-called the 5' RACE reads; one entry per CDR3 protein, DNA not given. This table holds 9,500 to 13,000 distinct CDR3 sequences. Remarks on this clonotype: The antigen is unknown.

Study results and caveats: Chao1 estimates suggested stem-like memory T cells were more diverse than precursor exhausted T cells.

The authors drew RNA from duplicate vials of roughly 140,000 sorted CD8+ T cells per subset. This clonotype originated in a human donor in good health. The sequenced sample consisted of CD8+ stem-like memory T cells (TSCM and TCM) sorted from PBMCs. Indicated subset: stem-like memory CD8 T cells (TSTEM), CCR7+ PD-1- TIGIT-.

The chain's CDR3 is CSAGLADTDTQYF. The chain employs TRBV20-1 and TRBJ2-3; TCRdb gives TRBD2 as the D gene, but with no DNA this cannot be confirmed. The length of the CDR3 is 13 residues. Germline loops: CDR1 DFQATT, CDR2 SNEGSKA (reference sequence).